The sequence of this TCR beta chain was determined in a study of blood T cell repertoires in COVID-19. Across the whole study: From T cells, B-cell-depleted T cells, or PBMCs came the material, which was cDNA or gDNA.

V gave up 4 bases and J gave up 4 bases; unmatched junction bases: 8. Germline values: CDR1 MNHEY, CDR2 SVGAGI. The CDR3 is 16 amino acids. Method: immunoSEQ multiplex PCR; TCRdb's copy keeps in-frame clones and lacks some. This sample carries about 290,000 clones, just over 85% of them seen once, and the ten largest clones take 3%. This TCR came from a woman in her 30s with active or convalescent COVID-19. The chain joins TRBV6-5 to TRBJ2-4; 9 bases fit TRBD1. Sequenced sample: peripheral blood. The CDR3 sequence is CASSSPTGGTKNIQYF. As DNA, the CDR3 is TGTGCCAGCAGTTCTCCGACAGGGGGAACGAAAAACATTCAGTACTTC.